This TCR beta chain was obtained from a study of cytomegalovirus exposure and HLA in healthy donors. Overall study results and limits: For cytomegalovirus status, the classifier reportedly gave diagnoses with high specificity and sensitivity. Specific recognition of CMV antigens was confirmed in vitro for a few chains (all CMV-associated).

This CDR3 region has 19 residues. The V and J ends lost 3 bases and 2 bases, in that order; junction bases with no gene match: 8. CDR1 MNHEY and CDR2 SMNVEV come from the germline V gene (reference sequence). Both 60 Vbeta primers and 13 Jbeta primers went into the PCR. As handled by the study authors: Later, roughly 86 million unique TCR beta chains were counted in an analysis, and approximately 10 million of them were shared. Repertoires were generated with immunoSEQ multiplex PCR, while TCRdb's copy carries only in-frame clones and drops some. The V and J calls and the clone size are those of that table, but D and trimming were determined from the DNA. Among roughly 110,000 clones, roughly 80% were seen once, and the ten largest hold roughly 23%. Concerning this clone itself: Antigen specificity is unknown.

This sequence joins TRBV27 and TRBJ2-6, with 12 positions matching TRBD2. This receptor was identified in a man between 25 and 39 years old in good health and CMV-seropositive. The material sequenced was PBMCs. DNA of the CDR3: TGTGCCAGCAGTTTTTTGACTAGCGGGAGTTACGCTGGGGCCAACGTCCTGACTTTC. It codes for CASSFLTSGSYAGANVLTF. The variable domain in full, with the rest retrieved from reference TRBV27 and TRBJ2-6, is EAQVTQNPRYLITVTGKKLTVTCSQNMNHEYMSWYRQDPGLGLRQIYYSMNVEVTDKGDVPEGYKVSRKEKRNFPLILESPSPNQTSLYFCASSFLTSGSYAGANVLTFGAGSRLTVL.